Each of the 23 T cell receptor beta chains below was sequenced from the same sample in a study of identical twins. TCRdb used MiXCR to reprocess the 5' RACE reads, holding one entry per CDR3 protein. The table includes under 1 million distinct CDR3 sequences, 10% to 15% detected once. These data were also filed under a second study, of yellow fever vaccine responses in identical twins.

The sample taken for sequencing was PBMCs. The receptors originated from a woman aged 18-30 years in good health.

The genes are TRBV20-1 and TRBJ2-3, with TRBD2 matching over 8 bases. CDR3 size: 19 residues. V lost 4 bases and J lost 3; bases outside the gene matches: 21. Germline-derived CDR1 and CDR2 are DFQATT and SNEGSKA (reference sequence). Written as DNA, the CDR3 is TGCAGTGCTACTCCCGGGACGGTCCTACGGAGCGGGGGTACAGATACGCAGTATTTT. Its translation: CSATPGTVLRSGGTDTQYF.

This clonotype came up a few times. The rearrangement joins TRBV25-1 to TRBJ2-5; TRBD2 is a possible D gene (6 bases). V lost 2 bases, J lost 5 bases, and 12 bases lay in between. Germline V gene sequence: CDR1 MGHDK, CDR2 SYGVNS. The CDR3 totals 14 residues. CDR3 DNA sequence: TGTGCCAGCAGTGAAGGAACTAGCTGGGAGACCCAGTACTTC. Translating gives CASSEGTSWETQYF.

CDR3 loop: CASSHAGGNQPQHF. CDR3 nucleotides: TGTGCCAGCAGCCATGCAGGGGGCAATCAGCCCCAGCATTTT. The chain combines TRBV3-1 with TRBJ1-5; tentative D call: TRBD1 (6 bases). The CDR3 totals 14 residues. In germline, CDR1 is LGHDT, CDR2 YNNKEL (reference sequence). Trimming stripped 3 bases from V and 2 bases from J, with 8 bases between.

J is TRBJ2-5 and V is TRBV19; the D is unclear. Germline values: CDR1 LNHDA, CDR2 SQIVND (reference sequence). V was pared by 0 bases and J by 5 bases, with 10 bases between. CDR3 size: 14 residues. The CDR3 bases are TGTGCCAGTAGTATAGATCCGCTTTGGGAGACCCAGTACTTC. Encoded protein: CASSIDPLWETQYF. Combining the CDR3 with reference TRBV19 and TRBJ2-5 gives the whole variable domain DGGITQSPKYLFRKEGQNVTLSCEQNLNHDAMYWYRQDPGQGLRLIYYSQIVNDFQKGDIAEGYSVSREKKESFPLTVTSAQKNPTAFYLCASSIDPLWETQYFGPGTRLLVL.

This clonotype was observed once. The V and J genes are TRBV29-1 and TRBJ2-5; D is undetermined. V lost 6 bases to trimming and J lost 4 bases, with 24 bases between them. Per germline, CDR1 SQVTM and CDR2 ANQGSEA. The CDR3 is made up of 16 amino acids. The CDR3 region is CSVLDPRDTRAETQYF. CDR3 bases: TGCAGCGTCCTAGATCCCCGAGATACCCGCGCAGAGACCCAGTACTTC.

This clonotype was seen repeatedly, ten times or more. The chain is built from TRBV4-1 and TRBJ1-4, with D possibly TRBD1 on 6 matching bases. V gave up 5 bases and J gave up 5 bases, with 9 bases separating them. The germline gives CDR1 MGHRA, CDR2 YSYEKL. The CDR3 has 13 amino acids. As DNA, the CDR3 is TGCGCCAGCAGCTGGACAGAAAATGAAAAACTGTTTTTT. This encodes CASSWTENEKLFF.

The chain links TRBV7-6 to TRBJ2-1; no firm D call. The CDR3 extends over 15 amino acids. V lost 3 bases and J lost 2, with 11 bases in between. Germline V gene data show CDR1 as SGHVS and CDR2 as FNYEAQ. CDR3: CASSFKGVTYNEQFF. The CDR3 nucleotides read TGTGCCAGCAGCTTTAAGGGCGTCACCTACAATGAGCAGTTCTTC.

This clonotype was found a few times. This chain uses TRBV5-1 with TRBJ2-7, with D perhaps being TRBD1 or TRBD2 (5 bases each). Trimming left V 4 bases short and J 6 bases short, with 20 bases between. Germline-derived CDR1 and CDR2 are SGHRS and YFSETQ. The CDR3 totals 15 residues. The CDR3 sequence is CASSPRAQDSLEQYF. As DNA, the CDR3 is TGCGCCAGCAGCCCCCGCGCACAGGACTCCCTCGAGCAGTACTTC.

V and J are TRBV28 and TRBJ2-1, with D hard to call. The CDR3 is 12 residues long. The V gene's germline CDR1 is MDHEN and CDR2 SYDVKM. V lost 6 bases to trimming and J lost 3 bases, with 6 bases between them. CDR3 region: CASRLNYNEQFF. CDR3 DNA: TGTGCCAGCAGATTAAACTACAATGAGCAGTTCTTC.

This clonotype was detected ten times or more. The chain carries TRBV3-1 and TRBJ1-2, with D perhaps TRBD1 (6 bases). CDR3 size: 16 residues. Between the trimmed V and J ends, which lost 0 bases and 3 bases, there was a span of 14 bases. Germline V gene lookup returns CDR1 LGHDT and CDR2 YNNKEL (reference sequence). In DNA form, the CDR3 reads TGTGCCAGCAGCCAAGACTTGAGGGGGAATGACTATGGCTACACCTTC. This gives the protein CASSQDLRGNDYGYTF.

J is TRBJ1-2 and V is TRBV6-1, with D uncertain. The CDR3 runs to 13 residues. Germline V gives CDR1 MNHNS, CDR2 SASEGT. V was clipped by 2 bases and J by 8 bases, with 12 bases between them. CDR3 sequence reads: CASSEPGPWGYTF. In DNA form, the CDR3 reads TGTGCCAGCAGTGAACCCGGACCTTGGGGCTACACCTTC.

The J gene is TRBJ2-7, the V gene TRBV6-8; TRBD2 is a possible D gene (7 bases). Between the trimmed V and J ends, which lost 11 bases and 3 bases, there was a span of 17 bases. The CDR3 loop spans 13 amino acids. Germline CDR1 and CDR2: MNHGY and SAAAGT. CDR3 in amino acids: CAFRGGQVYEQYF. CDR3 nucleotide sequence: TGTGCCTTTAGGGGGGGACAAGTCTACGAGCAGTACTTC.

V and J are TRBV28 and TRBJ2-7; TRBD1 aligns across 7 bases. The V and J ends lost 10 bases and 2 bases, in that order; junction bases with no gene match: 11. The CDR3 totals 14 residues. Germline CDR1 and CDR2: MDHEN and SYDVKM. This CDR3 reads CATSTPGQTYEQYF. As DNA, the CDR3 is TGTGCCACCTCGACGCCGGGACAGACCTACGAGCAGTACTTC.

Only a few counts were recorded for this clonotype. The CDR3 is CASSFTAGFYEQYF. CDR3 nucleotides: TGTGCCAGCAGTTTCACAGCGGGCTTCTACGAGCAGTACTTC. The chain carries TRBV27 and TRBJ2-7; weak D call: TRBD2 (6 bases). V was shortened by 3 bases and J by 3 bases, with 12 bases between the two germline ends. CDR3 length: 14 residues. Germline lookup yields CDR1 MNHEY and CDR2 SMNVEV (reference sequence).

The sample holds a few counts of this clonotype. The V call is TRBV12-3 or TRBV12-4, the J call TRBJ2-1; D perhaps matches TRBD2 (6 bases). CDR3 length: 15 residues. Trimming stripped 4 bases from V and 3 bases from J, with 13 bases between. In DNA, the CDR3 is TGTGCCAGCAGTTCGGTGGGGGGATACTACAATGAGCAGTTCTTC. This sequence encodes CASSSVGGYYNEQFF.

This clonotype was observed a few times. This rearrangement joins TRBV29-1 to TRBJ2-7; 8 bases are shared with TRBD1. Germline-derived CDR1 and CDR2 are SQVTM and ANQGSEA. The CDR3 consists of 14 residues. Germline trimming cut 3 bases from V and 4 bases from J; bases unmatched to any gene: 8. CDR3 in DNA: TGCAGCGTTGAGTCACCGGGACAGGAGTACGAGCAGTACTTC. This encodes CSVESPGQEYEQYF.

This clonotype was seen a few times. This chain joins TRBV10-3 and TRBJ2-5, with 7 bases that match TRBD2. The germline CDR1 and CDR2 sequences are ENHRY and SYGVKD. Trimming removed 10 bases from V and 7 bases from J; junction bases left unmatched: 12. The CDR3 runs 13 residues. The CDR3 here is CATIPPGGGTQYF. The CDR3 DNA sequence: TGTGCCACTATCCCGCCGGGAGGCGGGACCCAGTACTTC.

This chain connects TRBV10-1 to TRBJ2-1; D gene ambiguous. The ends were cut back, 1 base at V and 4 bases at J, with 5 bases in the middle. Germline CDR1 reads WNHNN; CDR2 reads SYGVQD (reference sequence). The CDR3 length is 13 residues. The CDR3: CASSEYLYNEQFF. DNA for the CDR3: TGCGCCAGCAGTGAGTACCTTTACAATGAGCAGTTCTTC.

This clonotype was counted at least ten times. This rearrangement joins TRBV6-1 to TRBJ1-2, with D maybe TRBD1 (6 bases). The germline gives CDR1 MNHNS, CDR2 SASEGT. Trimming removed 7 bases at V and 1 base at J, with 13 bases between. This CDR3 contains 14 residues. This CDR3 is CASTVQGYNYGYTF. The CDR3 coding sequence is TGTGCCAGCACGGTACAGGGATATAACTATGGCTACACCTTC.

Only a few counts were recorded for this clonotype. This chain connects TRBV20-1 to TRBJ1-5; 7 bases match TRBD1. The CDR3 is 17 amino acids. Germline lookup yields CDR1 DFQATT and CDR2 SNEGSKA (reference sequence). V lost 3 bases, J lost 1 base, and 12 bases stayed unmatched. DNA for the CDR3: TGCAGTGCTAGGGATTATGCCCGGACAGGCAGCAATCAGCCCCAGCATTTT. This codes for CSARDYARTGSNQPQHF.

The chain has TRBV5-1 and TRBJ1-1, with 11 bases lining up with TRBD1. This CDR3 comprises 17 residues. Germline loops: CDR1 SGHRS, CDR2 YFSETQ. The J segment lost 4 bases and the V segment lost 2 bases, leaving 10 bases of the junction unmatched. CDR3 in DNA: TGCGCCAGCAGCTTTGGGGTAACCGGGACAGGGGGCACTGAAGCTTTCTTT. Protein sequence: CASSFGVTGTGGTEAFF.

This clonotype was seen a few times. The V and J genes are TRBV19 and TRBJ2-5, with 10 nucleotides matching TRBD2. J gave up 2 bases and V 6 bases, and 6 bases lay outside the gene matches. This CDR3 spans 15 amino acids. Germline V gene data show CDR1 as LNHDA and CDR2 as SQIVND (reference sequence). The CDR3 spells CASSPAGGTQETQYF. CDR3 DNA: TGTGCCAGTAGCCCAGCGGGAGGGACACAAGAGACCCAGTACTTC.

The chain joins TRBV5-1 to TRBJ2-3; 16 bases align to TRBD2. This CDR3 contains 19 residues. The germline CDR1 and CDR2 sequences are SGHRS and YFSETQ. Trimming cost V 3 bases and J 3 bases; bases outside gene matches: 10. The CDR3 here is CASSWGLAGGPGRTDTQYF. The DNA for the CDR3 is TGCGCCAGCAGCTGGGGACTAGCGGGAGGGCCAGGACGTACAGATACGCAGTATTTT.